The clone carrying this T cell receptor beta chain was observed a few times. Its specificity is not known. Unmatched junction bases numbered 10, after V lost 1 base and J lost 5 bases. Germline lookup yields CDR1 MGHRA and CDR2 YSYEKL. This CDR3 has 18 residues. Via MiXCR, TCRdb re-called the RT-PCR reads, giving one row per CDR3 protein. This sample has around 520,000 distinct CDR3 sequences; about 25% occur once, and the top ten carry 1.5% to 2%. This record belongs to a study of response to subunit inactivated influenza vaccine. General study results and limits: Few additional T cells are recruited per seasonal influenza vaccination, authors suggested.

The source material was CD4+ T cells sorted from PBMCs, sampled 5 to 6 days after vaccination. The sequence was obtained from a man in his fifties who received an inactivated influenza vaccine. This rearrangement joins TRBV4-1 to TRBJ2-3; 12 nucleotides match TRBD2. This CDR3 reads CASSQAPTSGGWGDTQYF. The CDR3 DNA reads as TGCGCCAGCAGCCAAGCGCCAACTAGCGGGGGGTGGGGAGATACGCAGTATTTT.